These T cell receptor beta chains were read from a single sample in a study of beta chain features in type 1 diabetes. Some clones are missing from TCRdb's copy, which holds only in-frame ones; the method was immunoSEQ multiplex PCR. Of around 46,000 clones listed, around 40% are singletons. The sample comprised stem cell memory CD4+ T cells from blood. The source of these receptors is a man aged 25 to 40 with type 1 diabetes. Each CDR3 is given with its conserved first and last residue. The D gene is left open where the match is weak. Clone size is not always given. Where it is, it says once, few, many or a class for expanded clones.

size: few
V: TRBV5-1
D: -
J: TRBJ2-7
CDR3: CASSFRQSYEQYF
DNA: TGCGCCAGCAGCTTTCGACAGTCCTACGAGCAGTACTTC

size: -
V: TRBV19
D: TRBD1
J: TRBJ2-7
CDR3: CASSRDRTYEQYF
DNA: TGTGCCAGTAGTAGGGACAGAACCTACGAGCAGTACTTC

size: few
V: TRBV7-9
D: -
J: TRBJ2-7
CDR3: CASSRRDGTSSYEQYF
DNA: TGTGCCAGCAGTCGAAGGGACGGGACATCTTCCTACGAGCAGTACTTC

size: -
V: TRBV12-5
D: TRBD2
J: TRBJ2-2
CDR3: CASGRGGVPGELFF
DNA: TGTGCTAGTGGCCGCGGGGGGGTCCCCGGGGAGCTGTTTTTT

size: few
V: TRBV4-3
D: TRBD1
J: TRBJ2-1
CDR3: CASSLRGTEQFF
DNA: TGCGCCAGCAGCCTCAGGGGGACCGAGCAGTTCTTC

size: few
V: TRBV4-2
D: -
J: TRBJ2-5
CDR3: CASSQDEWTVRETQYF
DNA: TGTGCCAGCAGCCAAGACGAGTGGACAGTGAGGGAGACCCAGTACTTC

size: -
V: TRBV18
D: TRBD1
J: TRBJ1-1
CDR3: CASSRQGRDTEAFF
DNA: TGTGCCAGCTCCCGACAGGGTAGGGACACTGAAGCTTTCTTT

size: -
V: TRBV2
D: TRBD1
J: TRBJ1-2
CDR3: CASSVGQGDGYTF
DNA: TGTGCCAGCAGTGTCGGGCAGGGGGACGGCTACACCTTC

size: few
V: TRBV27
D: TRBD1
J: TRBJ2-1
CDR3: CASGPQGLVGNEQFF
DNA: TGTGCCAGCGGCCCACAGGGGTTAGTAGGCAATGAGCAGTTCTTC

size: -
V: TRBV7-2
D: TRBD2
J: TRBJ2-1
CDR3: CASSLLAGGYNEQFF
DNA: TGTGCCAGCAGCCTACTAGCGGGAGGCTACAATGAGCAGTTCTTC

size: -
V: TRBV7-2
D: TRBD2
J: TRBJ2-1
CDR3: CASSLVGTSADSVNEQFF
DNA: TGTGCCAGCAGCTTAGTGGGGACTAGCGCGGACTCGGTCAATGAGCAGTTCTTC

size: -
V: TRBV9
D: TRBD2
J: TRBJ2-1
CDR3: CASSVWGTSSDEQFF
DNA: TGTGCCAGCAGCGTATGGGGGACTAGCAGTGATGAGCAGTTCTTC

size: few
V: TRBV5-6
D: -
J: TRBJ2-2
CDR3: CASSFDGSAPGELFF
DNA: TGTGCCAGCAGCTTTGACGGGAGTGCGCCCGGGGAGCTGTTTTTT

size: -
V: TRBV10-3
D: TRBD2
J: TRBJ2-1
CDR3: CAISDLSPRTSGRAYNEQFF
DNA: TGTGCCATCAGTGACCTCAGTCCCCGGACTAGCGGGAGGGCCTACAATGAGCAGTTCTTC

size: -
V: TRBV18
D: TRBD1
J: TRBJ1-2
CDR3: CASSPDRGRYGYTF
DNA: TGTGCCAGCTCACCGGACAGGGGGCGCTATGGCTACACCTTC

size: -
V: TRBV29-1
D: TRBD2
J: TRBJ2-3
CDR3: CSVTETSPDTQYF
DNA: TGCAGCGTGACAGAGACTAGCCCAGATACGCAGTATTTT

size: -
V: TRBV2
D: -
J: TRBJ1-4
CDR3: CASSQRGEKLFF
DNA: TGTGCCAGCAGTCAACGGGGTGAAAAACTGTTTTTT

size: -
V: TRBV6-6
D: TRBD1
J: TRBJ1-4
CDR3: CASSSTGALNEKLFF
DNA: TGTGCCAGCAGTTCCACAGGGGCCCTCAATGAAAAACTGTTTTTT

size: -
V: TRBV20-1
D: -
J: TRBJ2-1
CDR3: CSAKARNEQFF
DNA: TGCAGTGCTAAAGCCCGGAATGAGCAGTTCTTC

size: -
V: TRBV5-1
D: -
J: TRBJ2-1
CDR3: CASSSRDFRYNEQFF
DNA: TGCGCCAGCAGCTCCCGGGACTTCCGATACAATGAGCAGTTCTTC

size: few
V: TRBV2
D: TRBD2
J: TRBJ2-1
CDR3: CASKWQREHNEQFF
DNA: TGTGCCAGCAAGTGGCAGCGGGAGCACAATGAGCAGTTCTTC

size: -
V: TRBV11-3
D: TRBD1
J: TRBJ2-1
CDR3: CASSLGTGYNEQFF
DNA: TGTGCCAGCAGCTTAGGGACAGGATACAATGAGCAGTTCTTC

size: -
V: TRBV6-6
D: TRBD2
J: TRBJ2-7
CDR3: CASSSLSGSGNEQYF
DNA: TGTGCCAGCAGTTCCCTAAGCGGGAGCGGCAACGAGCAGTACTTC

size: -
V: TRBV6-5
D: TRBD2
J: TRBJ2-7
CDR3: CASSYSGTSVREQYF
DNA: TGTGCCAGCAGTTACTCCGGGACTAGCGTCCGCGAGCAGTACTTC

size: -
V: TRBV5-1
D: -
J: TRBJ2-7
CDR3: CASSYELAYEQYF
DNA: TGCGCCAGCAGCTATGAACTAGCCTACGAGCAGTACTTC

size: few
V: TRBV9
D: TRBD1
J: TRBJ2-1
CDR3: CASSPSGQGYNEQFF
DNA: TGTGCCAGCAGCCCCTCCGGACAGGGCTACAATGAGCAGTTCTTC

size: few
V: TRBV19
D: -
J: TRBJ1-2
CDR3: CASSITPERGYTF
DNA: TGTGCCAGTAGTATCACCCCCGAGAGAGGCTACACCTTC

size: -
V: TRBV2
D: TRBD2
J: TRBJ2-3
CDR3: CASSSGISTDTQYF
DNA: TGTGCCAGCAGTAGCGGGATTAGCACAGATACGCAGTATTTT

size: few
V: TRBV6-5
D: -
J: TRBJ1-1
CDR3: CASSYEANTEAFF
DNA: TGTGCCAGCAGTTACGAGGCCAACACTGAAGCTTTCTTT

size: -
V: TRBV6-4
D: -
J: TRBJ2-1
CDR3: CASSSRRGEQFF
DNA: TGTGCCAGCTCCTCTAGGCGGGGTGAGCAGTTCTTC

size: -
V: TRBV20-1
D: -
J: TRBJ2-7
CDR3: CSAFGIYEQYF
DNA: TGCAGTGCTTTCGGGATTTACGAGCAGTACTTC

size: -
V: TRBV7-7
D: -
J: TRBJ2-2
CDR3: CASSLFGNTGELFF
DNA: TGTGCCAGCAGCTTGTTCGGGAACACCGGGGAGCTGTTTTTT

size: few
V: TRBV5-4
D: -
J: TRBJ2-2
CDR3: CASSQNREGELFF
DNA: TGCGCCAGCAGCCAAAACAGGGAGGGGGAGCTGTTTTTT

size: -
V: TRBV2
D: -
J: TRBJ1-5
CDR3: CASSEALAGRPQHF
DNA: TGTGCCAGCAGTGAAGCCCTGGCGGGCAGGCCCCAGCATTTT

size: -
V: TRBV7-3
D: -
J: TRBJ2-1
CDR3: CASSANRDEQFF
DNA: TGTGCCAGCAGCGCAAACAGGGATGAGCAGTTCTTC

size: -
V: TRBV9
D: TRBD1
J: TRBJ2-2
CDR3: CASSVGQLNTGELFF
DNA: TGTGCCAGCAGCGTGGGACAGCTAAACACCGGGGAGCTGTTTTTT

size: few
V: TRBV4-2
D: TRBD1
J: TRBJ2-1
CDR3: CASSQEDRGNNEQFF
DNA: TGTGCCAGCAGCCAAGAGGACAGGGGAAACAATGAGCAGTTCTTC

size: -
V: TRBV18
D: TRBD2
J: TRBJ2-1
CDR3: CASSPRTSLDEQFF
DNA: TGTGCCAGCTCACCAAGGACTAGTCTTGATGAGCAGTTCTTC

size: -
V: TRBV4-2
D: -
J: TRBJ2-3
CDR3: CASSQSDGGNTDTQYF
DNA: TGTGCCAGCAGCCAGAGCGACGGAGGAAACACAGATACGCAGTATTTT

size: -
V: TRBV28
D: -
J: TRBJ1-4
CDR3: CASSFLRESQEKLFF
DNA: TGTGCCAGCAGTTTCCTGAGGGAGTCTCAAGAAAAACTGTTTTTT

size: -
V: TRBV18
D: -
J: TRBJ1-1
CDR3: CASSPQGRRTEAFF
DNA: TGTGCCAGCTCACCACAGGGGCGACGTACTGAAGCTTTCTTT

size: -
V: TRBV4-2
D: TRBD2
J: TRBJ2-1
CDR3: CASSQDDRSGRHGNEQFF
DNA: TGTGCCAGCAGCCAAGACGATAGAAGCGGGAGGCACGGCAATGAGCAGTTCTTC

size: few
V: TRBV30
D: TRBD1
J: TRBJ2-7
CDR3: CAWSTAWTGVSYEQYF
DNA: TGTGCCTGGAGTACCGCCTGGACAGGCGTTTCCTACGAGCAGTACTTC

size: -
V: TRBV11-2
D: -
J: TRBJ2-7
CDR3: CASSYNPGGSYEQYF
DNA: TGTGCCAGCAGCTACAATCCAGGTGGCTCCTACGAGCAGTACTTC

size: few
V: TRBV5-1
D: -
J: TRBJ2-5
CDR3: CASSLAVQETQYF
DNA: TGCGCCAGCAGCTTAGCGGTCCAAGAGACCCAGTACTTC

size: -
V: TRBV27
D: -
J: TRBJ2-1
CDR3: CASSLRATTYNEQFF
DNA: TGTGCCAGCAGTTTAAGAGCGACCACCTACAATGAGCAGTTCTTC

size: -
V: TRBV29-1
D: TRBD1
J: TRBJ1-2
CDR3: CSVGQNRGNYGYTF
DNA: TGCAGCGTGGGACAGAACAGGGGGAACTATGGCTACACCTTC

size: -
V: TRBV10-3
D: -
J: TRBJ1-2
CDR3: CAISESWRNYGYTF
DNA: TGTGCCATCAGTGAGTCTTGGAGGAACTATGGCTACACCTTC

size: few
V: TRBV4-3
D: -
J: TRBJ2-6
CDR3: CASSQESAASGVLTF
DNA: TGCGCCAGCAGCCAGGAATCCGCGGCAAGCGGCGTCCTGACTTTC

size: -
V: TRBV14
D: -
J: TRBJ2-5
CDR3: CASSQVAVGETQYF
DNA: TGTGCCAGCAGCCAAGTAGCGGTGGGGGAGACCCAGTACTTC

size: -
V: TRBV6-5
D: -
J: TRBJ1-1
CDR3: CASSYGGINTEAFF
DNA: TGTGCCAGCAGTTACGGCGGAATTAACACTGAAGCTTTCTTT

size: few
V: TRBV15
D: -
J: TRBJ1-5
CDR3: CATSLRSQPQHF
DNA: TGTGCCACCAGCCTCAGGTCTCAGCCCCAGCATTTT

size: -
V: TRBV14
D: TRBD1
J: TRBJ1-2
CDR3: CASSLRTGVSGYTF
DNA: TGTGCCAGCAGCCTCAGGACAGGGGTTAGCGGCTACACCTTC

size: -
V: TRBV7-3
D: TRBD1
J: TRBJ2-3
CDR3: CASSSGQGTDTQYF
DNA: TGTGCCAGCAGCTCCGGACAGGGGACAGATACGCAGTATTTT

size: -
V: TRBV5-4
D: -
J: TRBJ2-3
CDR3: CASSFPPVYTQYF
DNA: TGTGCCAGCAGCTTCCCCCCCGTGTATACGCAGTATTTT

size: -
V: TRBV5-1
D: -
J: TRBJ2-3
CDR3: CASSLTTGGTDTQYF
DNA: TGCGCCAGCAGCCTAACCACCGGGGGCACAGATACGCAGTATTTT

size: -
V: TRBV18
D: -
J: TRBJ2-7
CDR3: CASSPRSSSYEQYF
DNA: TGTGCCAGCTCACCTCGCTCTAGCTCCTACGAGCAGTACTTC

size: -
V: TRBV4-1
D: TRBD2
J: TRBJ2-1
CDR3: CASSQVPSGTRRNEQFF
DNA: TGCGCCAGCAGCCAAGTTCCCTCAGGGACTAGGCGGAATGAGCAGTTCTTC